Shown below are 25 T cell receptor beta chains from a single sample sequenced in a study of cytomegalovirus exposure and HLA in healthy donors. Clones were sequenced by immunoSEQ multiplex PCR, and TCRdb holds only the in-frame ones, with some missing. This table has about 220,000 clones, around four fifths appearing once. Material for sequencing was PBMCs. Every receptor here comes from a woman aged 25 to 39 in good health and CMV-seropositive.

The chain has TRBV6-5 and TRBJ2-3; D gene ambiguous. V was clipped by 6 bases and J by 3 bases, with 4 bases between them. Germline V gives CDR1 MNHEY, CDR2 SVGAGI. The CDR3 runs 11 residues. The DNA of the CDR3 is TGTGCCAGCAGCAAGACAGATACGCAGTATTTT. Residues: CASSKTDTQYF.

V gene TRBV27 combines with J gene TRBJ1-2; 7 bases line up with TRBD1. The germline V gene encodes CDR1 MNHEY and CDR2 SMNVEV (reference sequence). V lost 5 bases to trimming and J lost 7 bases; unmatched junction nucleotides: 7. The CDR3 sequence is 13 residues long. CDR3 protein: CASSPRTGGGYTF. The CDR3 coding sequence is TGTGCCAGCAGTCCCCGGACAGGCGGTGGCTACACCTTC.

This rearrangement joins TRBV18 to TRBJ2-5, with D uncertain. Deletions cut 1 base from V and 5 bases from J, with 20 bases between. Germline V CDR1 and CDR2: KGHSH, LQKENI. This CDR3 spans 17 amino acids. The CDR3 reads CASSPLYSLRIVETQYF. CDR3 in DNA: TGTGCCAGCTCACCACTTTATAGTCTGCGGATCGTCGAGACCCAGTACTTC.

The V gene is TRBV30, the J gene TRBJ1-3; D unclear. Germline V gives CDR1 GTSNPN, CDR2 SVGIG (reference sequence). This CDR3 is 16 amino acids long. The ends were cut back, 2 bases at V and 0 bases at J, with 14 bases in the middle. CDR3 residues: CAWSPARTNSGNTIYF. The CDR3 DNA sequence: TGTGCCTGGAGTCCGGCCCGGACGAACTCTGGAAACACCATATATTTT. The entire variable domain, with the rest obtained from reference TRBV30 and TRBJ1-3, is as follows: SQTIHQWPATLVQPVGSPLSLECTVEGTSNPNLYWYRQAAGRGLQLLFYSVGIGQISSEVPQNLSASRPQDRQFILSSKKLLLSDSGFYLCAWSPARTNSGNTIYFGEGSWLTVV.

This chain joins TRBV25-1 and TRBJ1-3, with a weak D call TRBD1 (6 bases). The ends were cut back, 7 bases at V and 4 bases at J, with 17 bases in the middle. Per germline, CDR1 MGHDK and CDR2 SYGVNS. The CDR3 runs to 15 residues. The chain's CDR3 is CASTEPGARGNTIYF. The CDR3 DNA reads TGTGCCAGCACCGAGCCAGGGGCAAGAGGAAACACCATATATTTT.

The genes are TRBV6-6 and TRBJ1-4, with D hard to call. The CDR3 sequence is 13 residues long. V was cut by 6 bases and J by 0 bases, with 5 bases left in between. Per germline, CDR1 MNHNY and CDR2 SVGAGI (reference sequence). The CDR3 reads CASRRTTNEKLFF. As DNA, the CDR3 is TGTGCCAGCAGGAGGACAACTAATGAAAAACTGTTTTTT.

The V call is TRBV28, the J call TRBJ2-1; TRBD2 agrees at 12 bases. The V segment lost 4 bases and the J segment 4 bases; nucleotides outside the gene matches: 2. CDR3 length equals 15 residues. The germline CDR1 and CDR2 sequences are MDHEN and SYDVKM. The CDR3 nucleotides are TGTGCCAGCAGTTCTAGCGGGAGGGATTACAATGAGCAGTTCTTC. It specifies CASSSSGRDYNEQFF.

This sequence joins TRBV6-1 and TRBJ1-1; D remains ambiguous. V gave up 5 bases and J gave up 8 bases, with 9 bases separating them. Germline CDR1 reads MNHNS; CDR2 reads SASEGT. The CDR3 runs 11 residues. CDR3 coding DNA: TGTGCCAGCAGTTACGGTGAGGAAGCTTTCTTT. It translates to CASSYGEEAFF.

The CDR3 here is CASSVDGSGNRAAFF. CDR3 DNA sequence: TGTGCCAGCAGCGTAGATGGGAGTGGGAACAGGGCCGCTTTCTTT. The V call is TRBV9, the J call TRBJ1-1; maybe TRBD1 (6 bases). Germline assignment: CDR1 SGDLS and CDR2 YYNGEE. The V gene lost 0 bases and the J gene lost 11 bases, with 20 bases spanning the gap. There are 15 residues in the CDR3.

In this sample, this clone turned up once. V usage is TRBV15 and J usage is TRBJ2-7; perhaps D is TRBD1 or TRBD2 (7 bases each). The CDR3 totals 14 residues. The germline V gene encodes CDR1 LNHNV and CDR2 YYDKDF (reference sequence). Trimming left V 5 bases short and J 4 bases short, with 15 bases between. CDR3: CATSRQGGEYEQYF. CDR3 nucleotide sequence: TGTGCCACCAGCCGCCAGGGGGGGGAGTACGAGCAGTACTTC.

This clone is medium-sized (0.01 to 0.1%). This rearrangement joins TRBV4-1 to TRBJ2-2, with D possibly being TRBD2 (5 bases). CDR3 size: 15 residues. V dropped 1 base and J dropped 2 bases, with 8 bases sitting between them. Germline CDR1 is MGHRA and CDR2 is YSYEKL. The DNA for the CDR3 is TGCGCCAGCAGCCAAGTGAGGGCTAACACCGGGGAGCTGTTTTTT. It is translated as CASSQVRANTGELFF.

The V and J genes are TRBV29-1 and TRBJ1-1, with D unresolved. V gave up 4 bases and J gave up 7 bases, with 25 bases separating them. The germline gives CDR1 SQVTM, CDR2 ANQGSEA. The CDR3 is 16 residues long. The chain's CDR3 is CSVVEGSSRRFFEAFF. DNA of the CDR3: TGCAGCGTTGTAGAGGGTTCGAGTCGCCGATTTTTTGAAGCTTTCTTT.

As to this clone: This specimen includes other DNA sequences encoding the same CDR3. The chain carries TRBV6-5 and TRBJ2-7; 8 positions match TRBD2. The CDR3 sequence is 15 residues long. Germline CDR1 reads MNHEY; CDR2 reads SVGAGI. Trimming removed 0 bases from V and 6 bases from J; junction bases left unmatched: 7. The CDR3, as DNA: TGTGCCAGCAGTTACTCGGGAGCGGGAGAGCGCGAGCAGTACTTC. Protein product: CASSYSGAGEREQYF.

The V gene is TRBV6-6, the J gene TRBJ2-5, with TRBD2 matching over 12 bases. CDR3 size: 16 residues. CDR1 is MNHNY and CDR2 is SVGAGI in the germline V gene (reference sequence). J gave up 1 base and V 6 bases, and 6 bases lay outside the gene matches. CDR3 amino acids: CASRTRTSGIQETQYF. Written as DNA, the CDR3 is TGTGCCAGCAGAACCAGGACTAGCGGGATCCAAGAGACCCAGTACTTC.

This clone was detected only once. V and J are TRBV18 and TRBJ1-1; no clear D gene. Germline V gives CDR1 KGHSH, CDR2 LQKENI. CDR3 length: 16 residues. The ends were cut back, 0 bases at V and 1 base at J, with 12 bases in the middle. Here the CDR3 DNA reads TGTGCCAGCTCACCACCGAACCCAGAAGAGAACACTGAAGCTTTCTTT. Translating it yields CASSPPNPEENTEAFF.

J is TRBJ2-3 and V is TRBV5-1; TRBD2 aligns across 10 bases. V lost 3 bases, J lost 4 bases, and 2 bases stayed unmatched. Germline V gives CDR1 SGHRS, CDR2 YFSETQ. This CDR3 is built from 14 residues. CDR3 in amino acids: CASSYTSGADTQYF. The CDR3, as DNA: TGCGCCAGCAGCTACACTAGCGGGGCAGATACGCAGTATTTT.

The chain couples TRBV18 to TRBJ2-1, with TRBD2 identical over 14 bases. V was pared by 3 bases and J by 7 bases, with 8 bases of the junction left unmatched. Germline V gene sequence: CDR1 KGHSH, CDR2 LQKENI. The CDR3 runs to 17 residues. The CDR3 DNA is TGTGCCAGCTCACCTCCTGGACTAGCGGGAGGTGAGAATGAGCAGTTCTTC. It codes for CASSPPGLAGGENEQFF.

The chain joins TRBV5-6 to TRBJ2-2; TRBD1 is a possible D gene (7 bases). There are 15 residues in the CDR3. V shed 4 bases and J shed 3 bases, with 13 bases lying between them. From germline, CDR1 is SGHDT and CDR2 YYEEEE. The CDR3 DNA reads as TGTGCCAGCAGCGGAGGGGGCTGGGACACCGGGGAGCTGTTTTTT. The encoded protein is CASSGGGWDTGELFF.

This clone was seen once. CDR3 sequence reads: CASSPSNSGHTGELFF. Here the CDR3 DNA reads TGTGCCAGCAGCCCATCCAATAGCGGGCATACCGGGGAGCTGTTTTTT. The chain recombines TRBV14 with TRBJ2-2; TRBD2 matches 7 bases. J gave up 5 bases and V 4 bases, and 10 bases lay outside the gene matches. The CDR3 covers 16 residues. Germline lookup yields CDR1 SGHDN and CDR2 FVKESK.

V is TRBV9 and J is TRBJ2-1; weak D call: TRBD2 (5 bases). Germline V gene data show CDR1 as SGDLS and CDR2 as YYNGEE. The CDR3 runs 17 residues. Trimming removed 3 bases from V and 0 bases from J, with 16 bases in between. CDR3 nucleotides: TGTGCCAGCAGCGCGCACATTAGCGTTCACTCCTACAATGAGCAGTTCTTC. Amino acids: CASSAHISVHSYNEQFF. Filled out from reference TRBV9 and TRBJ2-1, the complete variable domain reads DSGVTQTPKHLITATGQRVTLRCSPRSGDLSVYWYQQSLDQGLQFLIQYYNGEERAKGNILERFSAQQFPDLHSELNLSSLELGDSALYFCASSAHISVHSYNEQFFGPGTRLTVL.

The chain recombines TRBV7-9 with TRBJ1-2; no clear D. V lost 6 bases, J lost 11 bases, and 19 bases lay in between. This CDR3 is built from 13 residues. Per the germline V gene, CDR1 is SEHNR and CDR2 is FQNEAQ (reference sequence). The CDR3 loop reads CASRPGSDKWYTF. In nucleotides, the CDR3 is TGTGCCAGCAGACCGGGATCCGATAAGTGGTACACCTTC.

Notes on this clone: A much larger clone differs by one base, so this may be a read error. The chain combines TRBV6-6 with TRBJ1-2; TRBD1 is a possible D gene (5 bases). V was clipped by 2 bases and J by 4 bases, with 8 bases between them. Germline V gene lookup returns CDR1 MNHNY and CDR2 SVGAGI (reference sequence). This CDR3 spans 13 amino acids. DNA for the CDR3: TGTGCCAGCAGTTACGAGGGGAGCTATGGCTACACCTTC. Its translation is CASSYEGSYGYTF.

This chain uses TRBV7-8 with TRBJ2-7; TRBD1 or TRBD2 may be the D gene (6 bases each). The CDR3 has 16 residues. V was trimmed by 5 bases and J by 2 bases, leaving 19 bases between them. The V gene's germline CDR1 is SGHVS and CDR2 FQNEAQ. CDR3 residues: CASSPWGAGLTYEQYF. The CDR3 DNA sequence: TGTGCCAGCAGCCCCTGGGGGGCAGGCCTAACCTACGAGCAGTACTTC. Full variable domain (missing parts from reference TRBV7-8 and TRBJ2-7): GAGVSQSPRYKVAKRGQDVALRCDPISGHVSLFWYQQALGQGPEFLTYFQNEAQLDKSGLPSDRFFAERPEGSVSTLKIQRTQQEDSAVYLCASSPWGAGLTYEQYFGPGTRLTVT.

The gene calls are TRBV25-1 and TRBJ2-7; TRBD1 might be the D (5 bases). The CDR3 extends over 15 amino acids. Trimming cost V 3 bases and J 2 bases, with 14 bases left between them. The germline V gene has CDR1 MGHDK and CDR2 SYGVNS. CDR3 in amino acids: CASSDHPDRTYEQYF. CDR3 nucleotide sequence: TGTGCCAGCAGTGATCATCCCGACAGAACCTACGAGCAGTACTTC.

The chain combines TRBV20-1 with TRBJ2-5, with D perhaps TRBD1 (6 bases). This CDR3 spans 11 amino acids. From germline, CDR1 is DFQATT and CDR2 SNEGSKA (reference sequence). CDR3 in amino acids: CSGQHQETQYF. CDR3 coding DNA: TGCAGCGGACAGCATCAAGAGACCCAGTACTTC.